Following are 16 T cell receptor beta chains from one sample sequenced in a study of PD-1 blockade in classical Hodgkin lymphoma. The protocol was immunoSEQ multiplex PCR, while the TCRdb copy is restricted to in-frame clones and leaves out a portion. The sample records about 110,000 clones, 80% to 90% being singletons. Relapses following autologous stem cell transplantation were seen in all patients, with brentuximab vedotin exposure varying. Sequenced material: peripheral blood mononuclear cells (PBMCs), taken before the second cycle of nivolumab. The receptors derive from a human donor with classical Hodgkin lymphoma.

V is TRBV7-8 and J is TRBJ2-3, with D hard to call. This CDR3 has 15 amino acids. The germline V gene has CDR1 SGHVS and CDR2 FQNEAQ. V was trimmed by 7 bases and J by 6 bases, leaving 20 bases between them. The CDR3, as DNA: TGTGCCAGCACTCCCCTGTACGGGCCCCCCGATACGCAGTATTTT. Amino acids: CASTPLYGPPDTQYF. The complete variable domain, with remaining parts taken from reference TRBV7-8 and TRBJ2-3, reads GAGVSQSPRYKVAKRGQDVALRCDPISGHVSLFWYQQALGQGPEFLTYFQNEAQLDKSGLPSDRFFAERPEGSVSTLKIQRTQQEDSAVYLCASTPLYGPPDTQYFGPGTRLTVL.

This chain uses TRBV11-3 with TRBJ2-3; D gene unclear. Germline CDR1 reads SGHNT; CDR2 reads YENEEA. This CDR3 is 14 amino acids long. Trimming took 3 bases from V and 0 from J, leaving 7 bases between them. The CDR3 spells CASSFGASTDTQYF. The DNA for the CDR3 is TGTGCCAGCAGCTTCGGAGCTAGCACAGATACGCAGTATTTT.

The chain carries TRBV13 and TRBJ2-5; D is unclear. Trimming took 4 bases from V and 2 from J, leaving 5 bases between them. Germline values: CDR1 PRHDT, CDR2 FYEKMQ (reference sequence). The CDR3 loop spans 12 amino acids. CDR3 nucleotides: TGTGCCAGCAGCTGGGAACAAGAGACCCAGTACTTC. Translated: CASSWEQETQYF.

This chain links TRBV29-1 with TRBJ2-1; D gene ambiguous. The CDR3 consists of 12 residues. The V gene lost 4 bases and the J gene lost 1 base, with 5 bases spanning the gap. Germline values: CDR1 SQVTM, CDR2 ANQGSEA. The CDR3 sequence: CSVVRSYNEQFF. In DNA, the CDR3 is TGCAGCGTTGTAAGGTCCTACAATGAGCAGTTCTTC.

V and J are TRBV6-6 and TRBJ1-3, with D tentatively TRBD1 (5 bases). Trimming stripped 0 bases from V and 0 bases from J, with 9 bases between. The CDR3 is 16 residues long. Germline V CDR1 and CDR2: MNHNY, SVGAGI (reference sequence). CDR3 in amino acids: CASSYSRDFSGNTIYF. For the CDR3, the DNA is TGTGCCAGCAGTTACTCGAGGGACTTCTCTGGAAACACCATATATTTT.

Here the CDR3 reads CASSHRRATNEKLFF. CDR3 in DNA: TGCGCCAGCAGCCATCGCAGGGCAACTAATGAAAAACTGTTTTTT. This chain uses TRBV4-1 with TRBJ1-4; possibly TRBD1 for D (5 bases). With 3 bases removed from V and 0 bases from J, the gap between germline ends came to 8 bases. From germline, CDR1 is MGHRA and CDR2 YSYEKL. This CDR3 is 15 amino acids long.

The chain has TRBV5-4 and TRBJ2-5; D possibly corresponds to TRBD2 (6 bases). This CDR3 is 12 amino acids long. V dropped 5 bases and J dropped 5 bases, with 10 bases sitting between them. Germline V gives CDR1 SGHNT, CDR2 YYREEE (reference sequence). CDR3 region: CASSPREETQYF. The CDR3 DNA reads TGTGCCAGCAGTCCACGGGAGGAGACCCAGTACTTC.

This sequence joins TRBV5-4 and TRBJ1-1; tentative D call: TRBD1 (6 bases). The CDR3 is 15 residues long. Trimming removed 2 bases from V and 2 bases from J, with 13 bases in between. CDR1 SGHNT and CDR2 YYREEE come from the germline V gene (reference sequence). The DNA of the CDR3 is TGTGCCAGCAGCTTCCTCACAGGGTCCAACACTGAAGCTTTCTTT. Its protein product is CASSFLTGSNTEAFF.

The chain uses TRBV4-1 and TRBJ2-5, with D perhaps TRBD1 or TRBD2 (5 bases each). The CDR3 consists of 16 residues. Trimming took off 1 base at V and 5 bases at J, with 17 bases between the two ends. Germline lookup yields CDR1 MGHRA and CDR2 YSYEKL. In DNA form, the CDR3 reads TGCGCCAGCAGCCAAGTCCAGGGCAGGTGGGGGGAGACCCAGTACTTC. Its protein product is CASSQVQGRWGETQYF.

The rearrangement joins TRBV6-5 to TRBJ2-5; 12 bases agree with TRBD2. Trimming cost V 3 bases and J 5 bases; bases outside gene matches: 4. Germline CDR1 reads MNHEY; CDR2 reads SVGAGI. The CDR3 has 15 amino acids. In DNA, the CDR3 is TGTGCCAGCAGTTATGGTACTAGCGGGAGGGAGACCCAGTACTTC. Protein product: CASSYGTSGRETQYF.

There are a few counts of this clone. The V and J genes are TRBV5-1 and TRBJ2-1; 11 positions match TRBD2. CDR1 is SGHRS, CDR2 YFSETQ, per germline. V shed 4 bases, J shed 14 bases, and the junction held 11 bases outside the gene matches. CDR3 size: 14 residues. The CDR3 loop reads CASSPLAGEGREFF. The DNA for the CDR3 is TGCGCCAGCAGCCCACTAGCGGGAGAGGGTAGGGAGTTCTTC. Complete variable domain (other parts from reference TRBV5-1 and TRBJ2-1): KAGVTQTPRYLIKTRGQQVTLSCSPISGHRSVSWYQQTPGQGLQFLFEYFSETQRNKGNFPGRFSGRQFSNSRSEMNVSTLELGDSALYLCASSPLAGEGREFFGPGTRLTVL.

V gene TRBV30 combines with J gene TRBJ2-7, with 7 positions matching TRBD2. Unmatched junction bases numbered 0, after V lost 5 bases and J lost 2 bases. Looked up from germline, CDR1 is GTSNPN and CDR2 is SVGIG (reference sequence). CDR3 length: 11 amino acids. The DNA of the CDR3 is TGTGCCTGGGGACTAGCCTACGAGCAGTACTTC. It codes for CAWGLAYEQYF. Complete variable domain (other parts from reference TRBV30 and TRBJ2-7): SQTIHQWPATLVQPVGSPLSLECTVEGTSNPNLYWYRQAAGRGLQLLFYSVGIGQISSEVPQNLSASRPQDRQFILSSKKLLLSDSGFYLCAWGLAYEQYFGPGTRLTVT.

This clone was seen only once. The CDR3 nucleotides read TGTGCCAGCAGCAAGGGAGCCGGGAGCCAGTACGAGCAGTACTTC. Encoded protein: CASSKGAGSQYEQYF. This chain links TRBV7-6 with TRBJ2-7, with D possibly being TRBD2 (6 bases). Germline-derived CDR1 and CDR2 are SGHVS and FNYEAQ. The CDR3 sequence is 15 residues long. The germline V and J ends were trimmed by 5 bases and 4 bases, with 18 bases remaining between them.

The V gene is TRBV19, the J gene TRBJ2-2, with TRBD1 as a possible D gene (6 bases). V was shortened by 5 bases and J by 0 bases, with 10 bases between the two germline ends. Germline V lookup: CDR1 LNHDA, CDR2 SQIVND (reference sequence). The CDR3 spans 15 residues. The CDR3 reads CASSPRQANTGELFF. The CDR3 nucleotides are TGTGCCAGTAGTCCAAGACAGGCGAACACCGGGGAGCTGTTTTTT. The full variable domain, in which reference TRBV19 and TRBJ2-2 provide the parts outside the CDR3, is DGGITQSPKYLFRKEGQNVTLSCEQNLNHDAMYWYRQDPGQGLRLIYYSQIVNDFQKGDIAEGYSVSREKKESFPLTVTSAQKNPTAFYLCASSPRQANTGELFFGEGSRLTVL.

This chain joins TRBV30 and TRBJ1-4; D gene uncertain. This CDR3 is 14 amino acids long. Germline V gene data show CDR1 as GTSNPN and CDR2 as SVGIG (reference sequence). With 0 bases removed from V and 5 bases from J, the gap between germline ends came to 10 bases. DNA for the CDR3: TGTGCCTGGAGTGTAACCAGGAACAATGAAAAACTGTTTTTT. Protein sequence: CAWSVTRNNEKLFF.

A remark on this clone: The junction does not match germline at one end; this may be a read error. The CDR3 coding sequence is TGTGCCAGCAACTTAGCACTGGGGGCAGATACGCAGTATTTT. Its translation is CASNLALGADTQYF. The chain recombines TRBV11-1 with TRBJ2-3; D may be TRBD1 or TRBD2 (5 bases each). The germline V gene has CDR1 SGHAT and CDR2 FQDESV (reference sequence). The CDR3 is made up of 14 amino acids.